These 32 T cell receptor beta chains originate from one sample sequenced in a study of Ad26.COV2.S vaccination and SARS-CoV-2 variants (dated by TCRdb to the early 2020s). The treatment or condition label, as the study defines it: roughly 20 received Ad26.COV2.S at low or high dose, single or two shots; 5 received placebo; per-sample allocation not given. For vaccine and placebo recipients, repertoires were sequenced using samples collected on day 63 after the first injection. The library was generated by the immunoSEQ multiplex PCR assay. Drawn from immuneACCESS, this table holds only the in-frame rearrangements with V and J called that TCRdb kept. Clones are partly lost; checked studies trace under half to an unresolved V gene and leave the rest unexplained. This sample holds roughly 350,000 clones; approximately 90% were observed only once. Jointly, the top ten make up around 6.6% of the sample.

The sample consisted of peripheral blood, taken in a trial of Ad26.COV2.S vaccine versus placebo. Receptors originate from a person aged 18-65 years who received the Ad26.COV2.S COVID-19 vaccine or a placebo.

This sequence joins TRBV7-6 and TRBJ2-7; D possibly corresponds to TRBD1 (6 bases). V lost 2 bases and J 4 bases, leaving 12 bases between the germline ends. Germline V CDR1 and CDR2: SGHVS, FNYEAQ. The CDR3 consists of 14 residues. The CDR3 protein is CASSLMGHGYEQYF. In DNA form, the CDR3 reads TGTGCCAGCAGCTTAATGGGACACGGTTACGAGCAGTACTTC.

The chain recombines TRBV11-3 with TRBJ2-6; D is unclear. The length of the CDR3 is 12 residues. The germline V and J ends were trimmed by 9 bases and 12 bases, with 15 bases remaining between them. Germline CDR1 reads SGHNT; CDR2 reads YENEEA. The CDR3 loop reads CASSLVGSVLTF. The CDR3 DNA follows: TGTGCCAGTTCCTTAGTGGGATCCGTCCTGACTTTC. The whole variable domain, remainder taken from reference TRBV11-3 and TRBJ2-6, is EAGVVQSPRYKIIEKKQPVAFWCNPISGHNTLYWYLQNLGQGPELLIRYENEEAVDDSQLPKDRFSAERLKGVDSTLKIQPAELGDSAVYLCASSLVGSVLTFGAGSRLTVL.

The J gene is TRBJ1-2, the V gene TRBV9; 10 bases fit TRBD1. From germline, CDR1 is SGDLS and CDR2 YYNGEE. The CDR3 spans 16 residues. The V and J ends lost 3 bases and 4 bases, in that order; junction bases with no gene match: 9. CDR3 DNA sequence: TGTGCCAGCAGCGCCCATCGGGACAGGGGTTTCTATGGCTACACCTTC. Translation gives CASSAHRDRGFYGYTF.

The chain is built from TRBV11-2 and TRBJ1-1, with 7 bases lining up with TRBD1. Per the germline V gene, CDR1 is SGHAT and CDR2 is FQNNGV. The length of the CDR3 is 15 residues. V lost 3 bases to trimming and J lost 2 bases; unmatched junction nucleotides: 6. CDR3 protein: CASSFSGTVNTEAFF. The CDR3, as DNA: TGTGCCAGCAGCTTTTCAGGGACAGTAAACACTGAAGCTTTCTTT.

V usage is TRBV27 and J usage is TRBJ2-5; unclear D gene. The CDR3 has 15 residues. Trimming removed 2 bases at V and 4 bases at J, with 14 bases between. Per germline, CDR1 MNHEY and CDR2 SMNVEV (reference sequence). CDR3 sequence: CASSLSTPTGETQYF. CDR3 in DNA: TGTGCCAGCAGTTTAAGTACACCCACGGGAGAGACCCAGTACTTC.

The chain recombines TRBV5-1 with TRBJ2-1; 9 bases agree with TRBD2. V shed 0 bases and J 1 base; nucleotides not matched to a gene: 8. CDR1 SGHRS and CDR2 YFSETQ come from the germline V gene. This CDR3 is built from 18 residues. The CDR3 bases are TGCGCCAGCAGCTTGGACCCGCTAGCGGGGAGTTCCTACAATGAGCAGTTCTTC. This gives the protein CASSLDPLAGSSYNEQFF.

The CDR3 here is CASQTGTGDAEAFF. CDR3 bases: TGTGCCAGCCAAACCGGGACAGGGGACGCTGAAGCTTTCTTT. This chain connects TRBV5-5 to TRBJ1-1; 10 bases align to TRBD1. Germline CDR1 is SGHKS and CDR2 is YYEKEE (reference sequence). The trim removed 7 bases at V and 6 bases at J, leaving 9 bases unmatched. The CDR3 has 14 residues.

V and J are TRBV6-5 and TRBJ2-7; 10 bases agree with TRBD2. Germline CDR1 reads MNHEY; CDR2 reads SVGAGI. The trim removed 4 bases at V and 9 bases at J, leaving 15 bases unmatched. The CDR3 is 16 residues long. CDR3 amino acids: CASSSLAGVASPVQYF. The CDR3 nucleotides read TGTGCCAGCAGTTCGCTAGCGGGAGTAGCATCCCCTGTGCAGTACTTC.

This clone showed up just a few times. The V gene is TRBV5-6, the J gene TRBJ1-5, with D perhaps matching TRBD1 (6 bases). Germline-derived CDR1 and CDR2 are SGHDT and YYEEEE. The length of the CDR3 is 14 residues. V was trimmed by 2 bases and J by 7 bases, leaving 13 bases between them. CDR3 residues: CASSFRGGGQPQHF. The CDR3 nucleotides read TGTGCCAGCAGCTTTAGAGGGGGAGGGCAGCCCCAGCATTTT.

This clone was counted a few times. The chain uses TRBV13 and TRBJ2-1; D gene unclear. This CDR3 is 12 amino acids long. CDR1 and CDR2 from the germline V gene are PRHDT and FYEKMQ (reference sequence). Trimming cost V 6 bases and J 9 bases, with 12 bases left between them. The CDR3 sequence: CASRLLESEQFF. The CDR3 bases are TGTGCCAGCAGACTACTTGAGAGTGAGCAGTTCTTC. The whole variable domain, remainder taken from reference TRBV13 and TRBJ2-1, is AAGVIQSPRHLIKEKRETATLKCYPIPRHDTVYWYQQGPGQDPQFLISFYEKMQSDKGSIPDRFSAQQFSDYHSELNMSSLELGDSALYFCASRLLESEQFFGPGTRLTVL.

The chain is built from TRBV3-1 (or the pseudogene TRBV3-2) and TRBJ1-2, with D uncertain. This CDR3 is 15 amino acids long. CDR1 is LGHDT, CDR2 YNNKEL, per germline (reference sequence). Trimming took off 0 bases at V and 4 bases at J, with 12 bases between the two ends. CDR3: CASSQELTSAYGYTF. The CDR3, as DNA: TGTGCCAGCAGCCAAGAACTGACGTCGGCCTATGGCTACACCTTC.

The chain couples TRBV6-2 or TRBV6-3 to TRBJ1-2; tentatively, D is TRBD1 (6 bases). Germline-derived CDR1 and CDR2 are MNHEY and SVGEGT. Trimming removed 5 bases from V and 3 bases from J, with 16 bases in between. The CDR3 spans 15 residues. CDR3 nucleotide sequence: TGTGCCAGCAGTCCCCCGGGGGGGCGCGACTATGGCTACACCTTC. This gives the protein CASSPPGGRDYGYTF.

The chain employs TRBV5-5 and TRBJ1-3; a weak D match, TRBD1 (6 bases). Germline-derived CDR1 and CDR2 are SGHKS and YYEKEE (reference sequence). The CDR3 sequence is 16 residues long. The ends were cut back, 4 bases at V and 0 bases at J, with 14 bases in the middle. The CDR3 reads CASSRTGSNSGNTIYF. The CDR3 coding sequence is TGTGCCAGCAGCAGAACAGGGAGTAACTCTGGAAACACCATATATTTT.

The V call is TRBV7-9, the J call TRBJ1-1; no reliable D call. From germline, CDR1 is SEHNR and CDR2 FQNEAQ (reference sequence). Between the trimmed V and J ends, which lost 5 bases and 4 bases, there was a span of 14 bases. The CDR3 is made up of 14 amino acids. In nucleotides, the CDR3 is TGTGCCAGCAGCGCCGAGGTGAGGGCCACTGAAGCTTTCTTT. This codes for CASSAEVRATEAFF.

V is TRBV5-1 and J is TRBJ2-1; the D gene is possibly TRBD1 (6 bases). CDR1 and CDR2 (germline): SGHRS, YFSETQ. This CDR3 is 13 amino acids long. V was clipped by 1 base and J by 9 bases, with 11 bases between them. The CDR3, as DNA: TGCGCCAGCAGCTTGATCAGGGGAATTGAGCAGTTCTTC. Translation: CASSLIRGIEQFF.

The CDR3 DNA reads as TGTGCCAGCAGCCCCGGGACTAGCGGGGGAAGCACAGATACGCAGTATTTT. Translating it yields CASSPGTSGGSTDTQYF. This sequence joins TRBV7-3 and TRBJ2-3; TRBD2 matches 14 bases. J lost 0 bases, V lost 5 bases, and 4 bases had no gene match. Germline CDR1 reads SGHTA; CDR2 reads FQGTGA. This CDR3 has 17 amino acids.

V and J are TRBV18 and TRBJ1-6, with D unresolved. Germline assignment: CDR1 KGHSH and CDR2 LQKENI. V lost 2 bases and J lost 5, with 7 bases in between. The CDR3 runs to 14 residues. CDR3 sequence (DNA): TGTGCCAGCTCACCAGGGGTGGATAATTCACCCCTCCACTTT. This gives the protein CASSPGVDNSPLHF.

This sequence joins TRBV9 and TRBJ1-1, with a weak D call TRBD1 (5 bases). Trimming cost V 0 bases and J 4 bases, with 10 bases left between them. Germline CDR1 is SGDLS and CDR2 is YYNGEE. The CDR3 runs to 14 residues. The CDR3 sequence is CASSVGGPGTEAFF. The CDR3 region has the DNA TGTGCCAGCAGCGTAGGGGGCCCAGGCACTGAAGCTTTCTTT.

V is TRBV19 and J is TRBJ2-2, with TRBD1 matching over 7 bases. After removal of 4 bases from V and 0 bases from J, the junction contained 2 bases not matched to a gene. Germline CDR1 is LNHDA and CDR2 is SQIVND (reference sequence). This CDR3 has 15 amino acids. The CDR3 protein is CASSRQGSNTGELFF. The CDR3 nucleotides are TGTGCCAGTAGTAGACAGGGATCGAACACCGGGGAGCTGTTTTTT.

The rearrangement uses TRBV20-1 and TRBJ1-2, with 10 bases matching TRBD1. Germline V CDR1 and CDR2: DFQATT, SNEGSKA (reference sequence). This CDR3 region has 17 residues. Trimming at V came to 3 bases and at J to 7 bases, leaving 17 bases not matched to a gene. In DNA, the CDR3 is TGCAGTGCTAGTCCCGAGACAGGGGGCGTCCTTCCTGGTGGCTACACCTTC. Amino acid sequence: CSASPETGGVLPGGYTF.

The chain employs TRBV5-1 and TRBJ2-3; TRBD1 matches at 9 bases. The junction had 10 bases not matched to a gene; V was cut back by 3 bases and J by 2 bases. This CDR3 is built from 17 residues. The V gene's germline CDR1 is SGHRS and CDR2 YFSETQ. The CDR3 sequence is CASSSVGTGWDTDTQYF. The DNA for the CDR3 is TGCGCCAGCAGCTCCGTTGGGACAGGGTGGGACACAGATACGCAGTATTTT. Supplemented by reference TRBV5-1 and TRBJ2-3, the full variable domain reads KAGVTQTPRYLIKTRGQQVTLSCSPISGHRSVSWYQQTPGQGLQFLFEYFSETQRNKGNFPGRFSGRQFSNSRSEMNVSTLELGDSALYLCASSSVGTGWDTDTQYFGPGTRLTVL.

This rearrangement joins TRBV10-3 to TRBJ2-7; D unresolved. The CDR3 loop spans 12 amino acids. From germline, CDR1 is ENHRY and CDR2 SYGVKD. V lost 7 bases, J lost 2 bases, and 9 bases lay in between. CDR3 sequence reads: CAIMSPTYEQYF. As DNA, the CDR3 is TGTGCCATCATGTCCCCTACCTACGAGCAGTACTTC.

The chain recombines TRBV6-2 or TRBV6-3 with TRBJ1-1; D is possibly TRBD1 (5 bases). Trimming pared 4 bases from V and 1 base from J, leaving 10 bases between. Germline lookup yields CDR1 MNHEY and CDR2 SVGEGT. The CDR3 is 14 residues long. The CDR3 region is CASSFTGRNTEAFF. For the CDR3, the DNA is TGTGCCAGCAGTTTCACGGGACGGAACACTGAAGCTTTCTTT.

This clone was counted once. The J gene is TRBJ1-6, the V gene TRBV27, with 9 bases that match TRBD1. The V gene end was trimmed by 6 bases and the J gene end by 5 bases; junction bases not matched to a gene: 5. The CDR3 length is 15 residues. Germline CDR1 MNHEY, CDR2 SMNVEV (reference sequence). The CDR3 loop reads CASSYGTGNNSPLHF. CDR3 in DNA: TGTGCCAGCAGCTACGGGACAGGGAATAATTCACCCCTCCACTTT.

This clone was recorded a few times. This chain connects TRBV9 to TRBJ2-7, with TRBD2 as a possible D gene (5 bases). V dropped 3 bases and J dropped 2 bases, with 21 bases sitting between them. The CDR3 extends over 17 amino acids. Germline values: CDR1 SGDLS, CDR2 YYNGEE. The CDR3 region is CASSGASKKGETYEQYF. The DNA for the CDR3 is TGTGCCAGCAGCGGGGCCTCTAAGAAGGGAGAAACCTACGAGCAGTACTTC.

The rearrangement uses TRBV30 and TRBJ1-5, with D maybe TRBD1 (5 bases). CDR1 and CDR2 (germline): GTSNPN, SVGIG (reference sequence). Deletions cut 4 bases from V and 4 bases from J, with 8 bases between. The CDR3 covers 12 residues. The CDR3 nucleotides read TGTGCCTGGACAGAGGGGAATCAGCCCCAGCATTTT. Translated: CAWTEGNQPQHF.

CDR3 region: CASTTGLFSPLHF. Here the CDR3 DNA reads TGTGCCAGCACGACAGGGTTATTCTCACCCCTCCACTTT. The rearrangement links TRBV7-9 to TRBJ1-6; 7 nucleotides agree with TRBD1. Losses at the gene ends were 7 bases for V and 10 bases for J; bases not matched to a gene: 7. The CDR3 has 13 residues. CDR1 is SEHNR, CDR2 FQNEAQ, per germline (reference sequence).

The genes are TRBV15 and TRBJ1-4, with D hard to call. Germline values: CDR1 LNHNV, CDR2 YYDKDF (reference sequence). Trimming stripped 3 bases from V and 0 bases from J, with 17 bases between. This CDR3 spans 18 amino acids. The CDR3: CATSRERPLRATNEKLFF. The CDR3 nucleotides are TGTGCCACCAGCAGGGAGAGGCCTCTGAGGGCAACTAATGAAAAACTGTTTTTT.

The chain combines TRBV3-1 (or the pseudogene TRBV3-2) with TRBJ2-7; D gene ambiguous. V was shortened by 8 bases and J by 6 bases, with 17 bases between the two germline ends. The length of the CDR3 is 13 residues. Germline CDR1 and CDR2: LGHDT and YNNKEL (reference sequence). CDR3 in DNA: TGTGCCAGCGGTGAACCCCATCGGACCGAGCAGTACTTC. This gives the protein CASGEPHRTEQYF.

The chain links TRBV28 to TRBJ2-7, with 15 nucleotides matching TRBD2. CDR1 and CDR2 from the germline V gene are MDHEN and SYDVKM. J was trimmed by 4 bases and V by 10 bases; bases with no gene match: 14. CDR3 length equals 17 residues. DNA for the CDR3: TGTGCCACTCTCGGGACTAGCGGGAGGCCTCCAAGTTACGAGCAGTACTTC. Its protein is CATLGTSGRPPSYEQYF.

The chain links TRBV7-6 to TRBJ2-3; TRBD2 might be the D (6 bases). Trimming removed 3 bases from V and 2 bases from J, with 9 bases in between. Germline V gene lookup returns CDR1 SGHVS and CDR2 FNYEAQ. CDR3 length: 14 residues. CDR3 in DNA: TGTGCCAGCAGCTTTGGCGGGGTCACAGATACGCAGTATTTT. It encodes CASSFGGVTDTQYF.

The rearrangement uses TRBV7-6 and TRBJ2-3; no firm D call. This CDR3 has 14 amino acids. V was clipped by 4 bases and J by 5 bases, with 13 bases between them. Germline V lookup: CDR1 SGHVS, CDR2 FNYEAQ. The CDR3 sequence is CASSSPLKVDTQYF. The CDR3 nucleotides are TGTGCCAGCAGCTCCCCCCTTAAGGTAGATACGCAGTATTTT.